This T cell receptor beta chain appears in the sequencing data of a study of CD8 T cells in ankylosing spondylitis. One entry per CDR3 protein, called by TCRdb with MiXCR from the 5' RACE reads. The sample holds about 360,000 distinct CDR3 sequences, 20% seen once. Germline values: CDR1 ENHRY, CDR2 SYGVKD. This CDR3 has 15 residues. Trimming left V 2 bases short and J 0 bases short, with 11 bases between. This clonotype has more than one count but fewer than ten. The antigen remains undetermined. Broader study findings: Disease-linked clones reportedly concentrated significantly in matched ankylosing spondylitis synovial fluid. Within ankylosing spondylitis blood, a TCR beta motif made up of several highly homologous variants appeared to be characteristic. Researchers report that disease-linked clones proved CD8+ and relatively rare in peripheral blood.

The receptor was isolated from a male donor with ankylosing spondylitis or in good health (not recorded which). The chain joins TRBV10-3 to TRBJ2-7; weak D call: TRBD1 (6 bases). Sequencing was performed on blood, either unsorted or a sorted T cell fraction (not recorded which). CDR3 coding DNA: TGTGCCATCAGTGAGGGGCGACAGGTCTCCTACGAGCAGTACTTC. This translates into CAISEGRQVSYEQYF.